These T cell receptor beta chains were read from a single sample in a study of a mutant IDH1 vaccine in newly diagnosed glioma. Sequencing used immunoSEQ multiplex PCR; TCRdb keeps in-frame clones, though not all of them. The data show 90,000 to 100,000 clones, with around 90% seen just once and less than 0.65% held by the top ten. The sample here was PBMCs, taken from a glioma patient treated with radiotherapy, temozolomide or both. The receptors stem from a woman between 50 and 59 years old with glioma. The CDR3 runs from the conserved cysteine through the conserved F or W. The D gene is left open where the match is weak. Only some rows state a clone size, as once, few, many or a class for expanded clones.

cdr3_aa,cdr3_nt,v_call,j_call,clone_size,d_call
CASGNPSSTDTQYF,TGTGCCAGCGGGAACCCATCTAGCACAGATACGCAGTATTTT,TRBV6-1,TRBJ2-3,NA,NA
CATSRGDREMNTEAFF,TGTGCCACCAGCAGGGGGGACAGGGAGATGAACACTGAAGCTTTCTTT,TRBV15,TRBJ1-1,NA,TRBD1
CASSSGLAGSSDTQYF,TGTGCCAGCAGCTCTGGACTAGCGGGATCCTCCGATACGCAGTATTTT,TRBV5-4,TRBJ2-3,NA,TRBD2
CASSLGQVNTEAFF,TGTGCCAGCAGCTTAGGGCAGGTGAACACTGAAGCTTTCTTT,TRBV7-3,TRBJ1-1,NA,NA
CASSLSVGKGYTF,TGTGCCAGCAGTCTTTCCGTTGGGAAGGGCTACACCTTC,TRBV6-1,TRBJ1-2,NA,NA
CASSESHRAGATGELFF,TGTGCCAGCAGTGAGTCCCACAGGGCCGGGGCCACCGGGGAGCTGTTTTTT,TRBV25-1,TRBJ2-2,NA,NA
CASSLNEPGQPNF,TGTGCCAGCAGCTTAAACGAGCCGGGACAGCCGAATTTT,TRBV11-2,TRBJ2-3,NA,TRBD1
CASSESTVGYTF,TGCGCCAGCAGTGAGTCGACCGTGGGCTACACCTTC,TRBV10-2,TRBJ1-2,NA,NA
CASSPTDRLNTGELFF,TGTGCCAGCAGCCCAACGGACAGACTAAACACCGGGGAGCTGTTTTTT,TRBV9,TRBJ2-2,NA,NA
CACSDTIVVQPQHF,TGTGCCTGCTCGGACACTATTGTGGTTCAGCCCCAGCATTTT,TRBV30,TRBJ1-5,NA,NA
CASSPGGSADEQFF,TGTGCCAGCTCACCGGGCGGGAGCGCGGATGAGCAGTTCTTC,TRBV18,TRBJ2-1,NA,TRBD2
CASSQSQGGEQFF,TGTGCCAGCAGCCAGTCCCAGGGAGGCGAGCAGTTCTTC,TRBV16,TRBJ2-1,NA,NA
CASRFSVHEQFF,TGTGCCAGCAGGTTTAGTGTCCATGAGCAGTTCTTC,TRBV27,TRBJ2-1,NA,NA
CASSPGIHSGNTIYF,TGCGCCAGCAGCCCAGGGATCCACTCTGGAAACACCATATATTTT,TRBV10-1,TRBJ1-3,NA,NA
CASSRGVSYEQYF,TGTGCCAGCAGTAGGGGGGTCTCCTACGAGCAGTACTTC,TRBV6-1,TRBJ2-7,NA,NA
CASSYLGGVTF,TGTGCCAGCAGTTACCTAGGGGGTGTCACCTTC,TRBV6-5,TRBJ1-2,NA,NA
CASSPEWSYEQYF,TGCGCCAGCAGCCCTGAATGGTCCTACGAGCAGTACTTC,TRBV4-1,TRBJ2-7,NA,NA
CASSIFQGPTEAFF,TGTGCCAGTAGTATTTTTCAGGGTCCCACTGAAGCTTTCTTT,TRBV19,TRBJ1-1,NA,NA
CASSVATGTSGSQETQYF,TGTGCCAGCAGCGTAGCTACCGGGACTAGCGGTTCACAAGAGACCCAGTACTTC,TRBV9,TRBJ2-5,NA,TRBD2
CASKETGGASEAFF,TGTGCCAGCAAAGAGACAGGGGGAGCCTCTGAAGCTTTCTTT,TRBV6-4,TRBJ1-1,few,TRBD1
CASSLYGVTNTEAFF,TGTGCCAGCAGCTTATACGGGGTGACGAACACTGAAGCTTTCTTT,TRBV11-2,TRBJ1-1,NA,NA
CASTPGPTDTQYF,TGTGCCAGCACCCCCGGGCCAACAGATACGCAGTATTTT,TRBV9,TRBJ2-3,NA,NA
CASGRVFTF,TGTGCCAGCGGGAGGGTTTTCACCTTC,TRBV28,TRBJ1-2,NA,NA
CASSAGGSAYNEQFF,TGTGCCAGCAGTGCCGGGGGTAGCGCTTACAATGAGCAGTTCTTC,TRBV6-5,TRBJ2-1,NA,NA
CASSGGPNSPLHF,TGTGCCAGCTCAGGAGGCCCCAATTCACCCCTCCACTTT,TRBV18,TRBJ1-6,NA,NA
CASHRREYSNQPQHF,TGTGCTAGTCATCGAAGGGAATATAGCAATCAGCCCCAGCATTTT,TRBV12-5,TRBJ1-5,NA,NA
CASSYSNQPQHF,TGTGCCAGCTCTTATAGCAATCAGCCCCAGCATTTT,TRBV25-1,TRBJ1-5,NA,NA